A selection of T cell receptor beta chains follows, all from one sample in a study of OX40 agonist ivuxolimab in advanced cancers. Sequencing was performed with immunoSEQ multiplex PCR; in TCRdb, only in-frame clones are kept and a portion is missing. The sample records approximately 61,000 clones, about 90% being singletons. Here the sequenced sample was CD4+ or CD8+ T cells sorted from blood, taken in a trial of the OX40 agonist ivuxolimab. Receptor source: an adult with an advanced solid tumor such as melanoma, head and neck, liver or kidney cancer. Each CDR3 is given with its conserved first and last residue. D genes are given only for firm matches. Where a row states a size, it is once, few, many or the class of an expanded clone; other rows omit it.

D	size	V	J	CDR3	DNA
-	-	TRBV21-1	TRBJ1-5	CASSSRTGLLDQPQHF	TGTGCCAGCAGCTCCCGGACAGGTTTGTTGGATCAGCCCCAGCATTTT
TRBD1	-	TRBV7-2	TRBJ2-3	CASSPGQVAITDTQYF	TGTGCCAGCAGCCCCGGACAGGTAGCGATAACAGATACGCAGTATTTT
TRBD1	few	TRBV18	TRBJ1-1	CASSNQGAGTEAFF	TGTGCCAGCTCAAACCAGGGGGCAGGGACTGAAGCTTTCTTT
TRBD2	-	TRBV18	TRBJ2-3	CASSPSGGASTDTQYF	TGTGCCAGCTCACCGAGCGGGGGGGCTAGCACAGATACGCAGTATTTT
TRBD1	-	TRBV6-5	TRBJ2-1	CASRILGQGNNEQFF	TGTGCCAGCAGGATTCTGGGACAGGGAAACAATGAGCAGTTCTTC
TRBD1	-	TRBV2	TRBJ2-5	CASKTGEQETQYF	TGTGCCAGCAAGACAGGGGAGCAAGAGACCCAGTACTTC
TRBD2	-	TRBV29-1	TRBJ2-2	CSVEGVGGTTGELFF	TGCAGCGTTGAGGGAGTGGGAGGGACCACCGGGGAGCTGTTTTTT
-	-	TRBV7-2	TRBJ2-1	CASSLDGLPTYNEQFF	TGTGCCAGCAGCTTAGATGGCCTTCCCACCTACAATGAGCAGTTCTTC
-	-	TRBV2	TRBJ1-5	CASSSQGLGNQPQHF	TGTGCCAGCAGTTCGCAGGGGTTGGGCAATCAGCCCCAGCATTTT
TRBD1	-	TRBV19	TRBJ1-2	CASSIMGQGNRHGYTF	TGTGCCAGTAGTATAATGGGACAGGGTAATAGGCATGGCTACACCTTC
-	-	TRBV18	TRBJ2-7	CASSRTGHRSSYEQYF	TGTGCCAGCTCACGAACGGGTCACCGGAGCTCCTACGAGCAGTACTTC
-	-	TRBV7-6	TRBJ2-7	CASLGTGPSYF	TGTGCCAGCCTCGGAACCGGGCCCTCGTACTTC
-	-	TRBV7-3	TRBJ2-1	CASSANHGQGLYNEQFF	TGTGCCAGCAGCGCAAACCACGGGCAGGGTCTCTACAATGAGCAGTTCTTC
TRBD2	-	TRBV7-6	TRBJ2-7	CASSPHNRGTRMGEQYF	TGTGCCAGCAGCCCGCATAACAGAGGGACTAGGATGGGGGAGCAGTACTTC
-	-	TRBV2	TRBJ1-2	CASSAGELYGYTF	TGTGCCAGCTCGGCAGGGGAACTCTATGGCTACACCTTC
-	once	TRBV5-1	TRBJ1-5	CASSPQGFEPQHF	TGCGCCAGCAGTCCACAGGGATTTGAGCCCCAGCATTTT
-	once	TRBV21-1	TRBJ2-3	CASSKVGTGKGTQYF	TGTGCCAGCAGCAAAGTTGGCACAGGGAAGGGTACGCAGTATTTT